A single sample gave rise to the 29 T cell receptor beta chains below, sequenced in a study of shared clonotypes between healthy human individuals. The data were produced by immunoSEQ multiplex PCR, yet TCRdb's version contains in-frame clones alone and is incomplete. This table has about 2.5 million clones, 85% to 95% appearing once. The sample consisted of naive CD4+ T cells from PBMCs. The subset was: CD45RA+ positively selected. The source is a man younger than 35 in good health. Some clones in this sample may be carry-over from other donors' samples.

This chain uses TRBV5-4 with TRBJ1-4; 7 nucleotides line up with TRBD1. This CDR3 is 16 amino acids long. Germline V gene lookup returns CDR1 SGHNT and CDR2 YYREEE (reference sequence). The V and J ends lost 0 bases and 5 bases, in that order; junction bases with no gene match: 7. The chain's CDR3 is CASSLGGGGGNEKLFF. The CDR3 region has the DNA TGTGCCAGCAGCTTGGGAGGGGGCGGAGGGAATGAAAAACTGTTTTTT.

The V gene is TRBV28, the J gene TRBJ2-3; 8 bases align to TRBD2. The germline V gene encodes CDR1 MDHEN and CDR2 SYDVKM. The CDR3 sequence is 17 residues long. The junction had 8 bases not matched to a gene; V was cut back by 2 bases and J by 1 base. Here the CDR3 reads CASSLTRTSRGTDTQYF. The CDR3 region has the DNA TGTGCCAGCAGTTTAACCCGGACTAGCAGGGGCACAGATACGCAGTATTTT.

In its sample, this clone was seen a few times. The V and J genes are TRBV7-9 and TRBJ1-1, with 9 bases lining up with TRBD1. Trimming cost V 5 bases and J 12 bases; bases outside gene matches: 10. CDR1 SEHNR and CDR2 FQNEAQ come from the germline V gene (reference sequence). The CDR3 length is 13 residues. The CDR3 reads CASSTGRDRVTFF. Here the CDR3 DNA reads TGTGCCAGCAGCACCGGCCGGGACAGGGTAACTTTCTTT. The full variable domain, with the rest looked up from reference TRBV7-9 and TRBJ1-1, is DTGVSQNPRHKITKRGQNVTFRCDPISEHNRLYWYRQTLGQGPEFLTYFQNEAQLEKSRLLSDRFSAERPKGSFSTLEIQRTEQGDSAMYLCASSTGRDRVTFFGQGTRLTVV.

Concerning this clone: Other DNA sequences in this specimen translate into the identical CDR3. The V call is TRBV27, the J call TRBJ1-2; D unclear. The ends were cut back, 2 bases at V and 1 base at J, with 5 bases in the middle. Germline V gene sequence: CDR1 MNHEY, CDR2 SMNVEV (reference sequence). This CDR3 has 13 residues. The CDR3, as DNA: TGTGCCAGCAGTTTAGACGGTAACTATGGCTACACCTTC. Protein: CASSLDGNYGYTF.

This chain uses TRBV6-5 with TRBJ1-1; 10 bases line up with TRBD1. Per germline, CDR1 MNHEY and CDR2 SVGAGI. The CDR3 loop spans 15 amino acids. The V gene end was trimmed by 5 bases and the J gene end by 5 bases; junction bases not matched to a gene: 8. The CDR3 sequence is CASSTTGGDRTEAFF. The CDR3 coding sequence is TGTGCCAGCAGTACGACAGGGGGCGATAGGACTGAAGCTTTCTTT.

This clone showed up just once. This chain connects TRBV4-3 to TRBJ2-5, with a possible D match to TRBD2 (5 bases). The CDR3 has 14 amino acids. The germline V gene has CDR1 LGHNA and CDR2 YSLEER. The V end was cut by 5 bases, the J end by 2 bases, with 12 bases between. The CDR3 is CASSNLRGQETQYF. DNA of the CDR3: TGCGCCAGCAGCAACCTTCGAGGGCAAGAGACCCAGTACTTC.

The chain has TRBV28 and TRBJ2-2, with D unresolved. The CDR3 is made up of 17 amino acids. Germline loops: CDR1 MDHEN, CDR2 SYDVKM. The V end was cut by 2 bases, the J end by 0 bases, with 13 bases between. The CDR3 here is CASSLTHLSANTGELFF. CDR3 DNA sequence: TGTGCCAGCAGTTTAACCCATTTATCCGCGAACACCGGGGAGCTGTTTTTT.

The V call is TRBV7-2, the J call TRBJ2-1; perhaps TRBD2 as D (6 bases). This CDR3 is 14 amino acids long. The V end was cut by 8 bases, the J end by 2 bases, with 13 bases between. CDR1 and CDR2 (germline): SGHTA, FQGNSA. CDR3: CASSAGPPYNEQFF. In DNA form, the CDR3 reads TGTGCCAGCTCAGCGGGTCCTCCCTACAATGAGCAGTTCTTC. Based on the CDR3 plus reference TRBV7-2 and TRBJ2-1, the full variable domain is GAGVSQSPSNKVTEKGKDVELRCDPISGHTALYWYRQSLGQGLEFLIYFQGNSAPDKSGLPSDRFSAERTGGSVSTLTIQRTQQEDSAVYLCASSAGPPYNEQFFGPGTRLTVL.

The chain links TRBV20-1 to TRBJ1-5, with D unresolved. Trimming shortened V by 5 bases and J by 7 bases, and 3 bases separated the two germline ends. This CDR3 region has 9 residues. The germline gives CDR1 DFQATT, CDR2 SNEGSKA (reference sequence). The CDR3, as DNA: TGCAGTGCTTCCCAGCCCCAGCATTTT. Its translation: CSASQPQHF.

This clone was counted a single time. This sample includes further DNA sequences coding for the same CDR3. The chain has TRBV11-2 and TRBJ2-5; D unclear. Trimming left V 2 bases short and J 4 bases short, with 8 bases between. Per the germline V gene, CDR1 is SGHAT and CDR2 is FQNNGV. The CDR3 is 13 residues long. CDR3 nucleotide sequence: TGTGCCAGCAGCTTAAGGGTCGGAGAGACCCAGTACTTC. It is translated as CASSLRVGETQYF.

A remark on this clone: Other DNA sequences from this sample encode an identical CDR3 as well. This chain uses TRBV7-2 with TRBJ1-5, with D hard to call. Germline loops: CDR1 SGHTA, CDR2 FQGNSA. V was shortened by 0 bases and J by 0 bases, with 6 bases between the two germline ends. This CDR3 has 15 residues. The CDR3 loop reads CASSLAGNSNQPQHF. The CDR3, as DNA: TGTGCCAGCAGCTTAGCCGGGAATAGCAATCAGCCCCAGCATTTT.

The J gene is TRBJ2-1, the V gene TRBV18, with D perhaps matching TRBD1 (6 bases). CDR3 size: 13 residues. CDR1 is KGHSH and CDR2 is LQKENI in the germline V gene. The V end lost 1 base, the J end lost 8 bases, and 9 bases lay between the germline ends. This chain's CDR3 is CASSPRRGDEQFF. The CDR3 region has the DNA TGTGCCAGCTCACCACGCAGGGGCGATGAGCAGTTCTTC.

This clone came up a few times. The gene calls are TRBV6-6 and TRBJ1-1, with D possibly TRBD1 on 6 matching bases. CDR1 MNHNY and CDR2 SVGAGI come from the germline V gene (reference sequence). Trimming shortened V by 5 bases and J by 1 base, and 8 bases separated the two germline ends. The CDR3 consists of 13 residues. The CDR3 nucleotides read TGTGCCAGCAGTCAGGGACAGAACACTGAAGCTTTCTTT. It translates to CASSQGQNTEAFF.

This clone was counted a few times. This chain connects TRBV9 to TRBJ1-2, with a tentative D call TRBD1 (5 bases). Germline CDR1 SGDLS, CDR2 YYNGEE. The V gene lost 0 bases and the J gene lost 3 bases, with 9 bases spanning the gap. The CDR3 contains 14 residues. Here the CDR3 DNA reads TGTGCCAGCAGCGTAGCGGCGGGGGACTATGGCTACACCTTC. As protein: CASSVAAGDYGYTF.

The CDR3 is CASSLGGYADIQYF. The CDR3 bases are TGTGCCAGCAGCTTAGGGGGATATGCGGACATTCAGTACTTC. The chain couples TRBV7-2 to TRBJ2-4; D is undetermined. Germline lookup yields CDR1 SGHTA and CDR2 FQGNSA. The CDR3 totals 14 residues. The V end lost 1 base, the J end lost 8 bases, and 12 bases lay between the germline ends.

J is TRBJ2-1 and V is TRBV5-4; either TRBD1 or TRBD2 may supply D (5 bases each). CDR3 length: 16 residues. The V end was cut by 5 bases, the J end by 0 bases, with 15 bases between. Germline assignment: CDR1 SGHNT and CDR2 YYREEE (reference sequence). CDR3 DNA: TGTGCCAGCAGTCCCAACGAGGGGAGCTCCTACAATGAGCAGTTCTTC. This encodes CASSPNEGSSYNEQFF.

This clone was found once. The rearrangement joins TRBV19 to TRBJ1-1; 7 nucleotides line up with TRBD1. The germline V gene has CDR1 LNHDA and CDR2 SQIVND (reference sequence). Unmatched junction bases numbered 8, after V lost 8 bases and J lost 5 bases. This CDR3 is built from 13 residues. In DNA form, the CDR3 reads TGTGCCAGTCTTAGGGGGCTGGGGACTGAAGCTTTCTTT. Its protein product is CASLRGLGTEAFF.

V gene TRBV6-6 combines with J gene TRBJ2-3; D remains unclear. V dropped 0 bases and J dropped 6 bases, with 16 bases sitting between them. There are 16 residues in the CDR3. Germline values: CDR1 MNHNY, CDR2 SVGAGI (reference sequence). The CDR3 protein is CASSYSIIPPQDTQYF. In DNA form, the CDR3 reads TGTGCCAGCAGTTACTCCATCATTCCGCCACAGGATACGCAGTATTTT.

V gene TRBV6-5 combines with J gene TRBJ2-7, with D perhaps TRBD1 (5 bases). V shed 6 bases and J shed 7 bases, with 16 bases lying between them. This CDR3 comprises 13 residues. Germline V lookup: CDR1 MNHEY, CDR2 SVGAGI. This chain's CDR3 is CASSPSGYREQYF. The CDR3 DNA follows: TGTGCCAGCAGCCCTTCAGGGTACCGGGAGCAGTACTTC.

The V call is TRBV7-9, the J call TRBJ2-4, with D perhaps TRBD1 (6 bases). The CDR3 totals 13 residues. The germline CDR1 and CDR2 sequences are SEHNR and FQNEAQ (reference sequence). Trimming took off 5 bases at V and 9 bases at J, with 14 bases between the two ends. CDR3 sequence reads: CASSPTGTGIQYF. The CDR3 nucleotides are TGTGCCAGCAGCCCCACAGGGACGGGCATTCAGTACTTC.

CDR3 sequence reads: CASSLLTLWTGNSLEQYF. DNA for the CDR3: TGTGCCAGCAGTTTATTGACCCTTTGGACAGGAAACTCCCTCGAGCAGTACTTC. This chain joins TRBV28 and TRBJ2-7, with 7 bases that match TRBD1. CDR3 length equals 18 residues. The junction had 18 bases not matched to a gene; V was cut back by 1 base and J by 6 bases. Germline V gene sequence: CDR1 MDHEN, CDR2 SYDVKM. Looking up the rest from reference TRBV28 and TRBJ2-7 gives the full variable domain: DVKVTQSSRYLVKRTGEKVFLECVQDMDHENMFWYRQDPGLGLRLIYFSYDVKMKEKGDIPEGYSVSREKKERFSLILESASTNQTSMYLCASSLLTLWTGNSLEQYFGPGTRLTVT.

This clone has a handful of counts. This sequence joins TRBV15 and TRBJ2-2, with 11 bases aligning to TRBD1. The ends lost 5 bases at V and 4 bases at J; junction bases unmatched: 3. The CDR3 extends over 15 amino acids. Germline loops: CDR1 LNHNV, CDR2 YYDKDF (reference sequence). The CDR3 nucleotides are TGTGCCACCAGCCAGGACAGGGGGCGCACCGGGGAGCTGTTTTTT. Translation: CATSQDRGRTGELFF.

V and J are TRBV28 and TRBJ1-2; D not certain. The V gene lost 1 base and the J gene lost 4 bases, with 13 bases spanning the gap. The germline V gene encodes CDR1 MDHEN and CDR2 SYDVKM. The CDR3 runs 15 residues. CDR3 sequence: CASSLSGPILYGYTF. Here the CDR3 DNA reads TGTGCCAGCAGTTTATCTGGTCCAATTCTCTATGGCTACACCTTC.

The chain uses TRBV7-6 and TRBJ2-7; TRBD1 matches 10 bases. Unmatched junction bases numbered 11, after V lost 5 bases and J lost 7 bases. The CDR3 loop spans 15 amino acids. CDR1 and CDR2 from the germline V gene are SGHVS and FNYEAQ. The CDR3 DNA follows: TGTGCCAGCAGCGGGTACCGGGACAGGGGCTGGGAGCAGTACTTC. This sequence encodes CASSGYRDRGWEQYF.

J is TRBJ2-7 and V is TRBV11-1; 7 bases agree with TRBD2. The V segment lost 6 bases and the J segment 3 bases; nucleotides outside the gene matches: 5. The length of the CDR3 is 13 residues. The germline V gene has CDR1 SGHAT and CDR2 FQDESV (reference sequence). This CDR3 reads CASSIREGYEQYF. CDR3 sequence (DNA): TGTGCCAGCAGTATTAGGGAGGGCTACGAGCAGTACTTC. Filled out from reference TRBV11-1 and TRBJ2-7, the complete variable domain reads EAEVAQSPRYKITEKSQAVAFWCDPISGHATLYWYRQILGQGPELLVQFQDESVVDDSQLPKDRFSAERLKGVDSTLKIQPAELGDSAMYLCASSIREGYEQYFGPGTRLTVT.

The rearrangement links TRBV7-9 to TRBJ2-1, with D maybe TRBD2 (5 bases). The CDR3 length is 16 residues. Trimming took 6 bases from V and 5 from J, leaving 20 bases between them. Germline V lookup: CDR1 SEHNR, CDR2 FQNEAQ (reference sequence). The CDR3 bases are TGTGCCAGCAGTCTTAGCATAGGGCTCGGGGACAATGAGCAGTTCTTC. Translating gives CASSLSIGLGDNEQFF.

V and J are TRBV21-1 and TRBJ2-1; the table calls TRBD2, which could not be checked here. TRBV21-1 constitutes a pseudogene. The CDR3 is made up of 14 amino acids. The CDR3 reads CATNSSGRAYEQFF. The CDR3 nucleotides are TGTGCCACTAATTCTAGCGGGAGAGCCTATGAGCAGTTCTTC.

The V call is TRBV28, the J call TRBJ1-4, with D possibly being TRBD1 (5 bases). The germline V gene has CDR1 MDHEN and CDR2 SYDVKM. Trimming shortened V by 5 bases and J by 5 bases, and 9 bases separated the two germline ends. The CDR3 has 13 residues. CDR3 bases: TGTGCCAGCAGTGCGGGACGGAATGAAAAACTGTTTTTT. This codes for CASSAGRNEKLFF.

In this sample, this clone turned up a few times. This chain connects TRBV13 to TRBJ1-3, with D possibly matching TRBD1 (5 bases). The V gene's germline CDR1 is PRHDT and CDR2 FYEKMQ (reference sequence). Trimming pared 2 bases from V and 0 bases from J, leaving 11 bases between. The CDR3 is 16 amino acids. CDR3 amino acids: CASSLRGAGSGNTIYF. The CDR3 DNA reads as TGTGCCAGCAGCTTAAGAGGGGCCGGCTCTGGAAACACCATATATTTT.